A selection of T cell receptor beta chains follows, all from one sample in a study of shared clonotypes between healthy human individuals. Profiling relied on immunoSEQ multiplex PCR, and the TCRdb table lists in-frame clones only, not all of them. The profile shows 2 million to 3 million clones, approximately 93% of them singletons. The specimen was naive CD4+ T cells from PBMCs. The receptors come from a man aged 18 to 30 in good health. Some clones in this sample may be carry-over from other donors' samples. Each CDR3 is given with its conserved first and last residue. The order of the fields is J gene, D gene, clone size, V gene, CDR3 DNA, CDR3 protein. A D gene is named only where the DNA matches it firmly. Size values are once, few and many counts, or a class for expanded clones, and some rows have none.

J gene: TRBJ2-7; D gene: TRBD2; clone size: once; V gene: TRBV10-3; CDR3 DNA: TGTGCCATCAGTGGGCAGGGAGGGAACGAGCAGTACTTC; CDR3 protein: CAISGQGGNEQYF
J gene: TRBJ2-5; D gene: TRBD1; clone size: NA; V gene: TRBV15; CDR3 DNA: TGTGCCACCAGCAGAGATCTTGGACAGGCCCAAGGGGAGACCCAGTACTTC; CDR3 protein: CATSRDLGQAQGETQYF
J gene: TRBJ1-5; D gene: NA; clone size: NA; V gene: TRBV30; CDR3 DNA: TGTGCCTGGAGTTTGCAGGGCGGTCAGCCCCAGCATTTT; CDR3 protein: CAWSLQGGQPQHF
J gene: TRBJ2-7; D gene: TRBD1; clone size: NA; V gene: TRBV27; CDR3 DNA: TGTGCCAGCAGCGACCGGGACAGAAGCTCCTACGAGCAGTACTTC; CDR3 protein: CASSDRDRSSYEQYF
J gene: TRBJ2-7; D gene: TRBD1; clone size: NA; V gene: TRBV7-9; CDR3 DNA: TGTGCCAGCAGCTTCACAGGGGGACCAGGCAGCGAGCAGTACTTC; CDR3 protein: CASSFTGGPGSEQYF
J gene: TRBJ1-1; D gene: NA; clone size: NA; V gene: TRBV28; CDR3 DNA: TGTGCCAGCAGTTTCCCAGGCTCGATGAACACTGAAGCTTTCTTT; CDR3 protein: CASSFPGSMNTEAFF
J gene: TRBJ1-5; D gene: TRBD1; clone size: NA; V gene: TRBV2; CDR3 DNA: TGTGCCAGCAGTGAACAGGGGGCCCCTAATCAGCCCCAGCATTTT; CDR3 protein: CASSEQGAPNQPQHF
J gene: TRBJ2-3; D gene: NA; clone size: NA; V gene: TRBV5-1; CDR3 DNA: TGCGCCAGCAGCCCCCCCAGCGATACGCAGTATTTT; CDR3 protein: CASSPPSDTQYF
J gene: TRBJ2-7; D gene: NA; clone size: NA; V gene: TRBV6-6; CDR3 DNA: TGTGCCAGCAGCTCGCCTCTTGAGCAGTACTTC; CDR3 protein: CASSSPLEQYF
J gene: TRBJ2-7; D gene: TRBD2; clone size: NA; V gene: TRBV11-2; CDR3 DNA: TGTGCCAGCAGCTCGAAACCTAGCGGGGGCTCCTACGAGCAGTACTTC; CDR3 protein: CASSSKPSGGSYEQYF
J gene: TRBJ2-7; D gene: NA; clone size: NA; V gene: TRBV27; CDR3 DNA: TGTGCCAGCAAAGCCTCGGGGGAGCAGTACTTC; CDR3 protein: CASKASGEQYF
J gene: TRBJ1-1; D gene: NA; clone size: NA; V gene: TRBV12-5; CDR3 DNA: TGTGCTAGTGCCGACGGTGGTTCGGTGGTAGCTTTCTTT; CDR3 protein: CASADGGSVVAFF
J gene: TRBJ1-4; D gene: NA; clone size: NA; V gene: TRBV15; CDR3 DNA: TGTGCCACCAGCAGTGTAAATGAAAAACTGTTTTTT; CDR3 protein: CATSSVNEKLFF
J gene: TRBJ2-7; D gene: TRBD2; clone size: NA; V gene: TRBV2; CDR3 DNA: TGTGCCAGCATGGAACTAGCGGCTGAGCAGTACTTC; CDR3 protein: CASMELAAEQYF
J gene: TRBJ2-7; D gene: NA; clone size: NA; V gene: TRBV5-1; CDR3 DNA: TGCGCCAGCAGCCGGTTCTCGGCCCTCGAGCAGTACTTC; CDR3 protein: CASSRFSALEQYF
J gene: TRBJ1-5; D gene: NA; clone size: NA; V gene: TRBV4-1; CDR3 DNA: TGCGCCAGCAGCCAAGTCGCACAGCCGATCAATCAGCCCCAGCATTTT; CDR3 protein: CASSQVAQPINQPQHF
J gene: TRBJ1-2; D gene: TRBD1; clone size: NA; V gene: TRBV5-1; CDR3 DNA: TGCGCCTCAGGGGGCGCTTACTATGGCTACACCTTC; CDR3 protein: CASGGAYYGYTF
J gene: TRBJ1-2; D gene: NA; clone size: few; V gene: TRBV29-1; CDR3 DNA: TGCAGCGTTGAACAGGAGAGCGTCTATGGCTACACCTTC; CDR3 protein: CSVEQESVYGYTF
J gene: TRBJ2-7; D gene: TRBD1; clone size: NA; V gene: TRBV6-5; CDR3 DNA: TGTGCCAGCAGTTTCCGGGACAGGGGCTACGAGCAGTACTTC; CDR3 protein: CASSFRDRGYEQYF
J gene: TRBJ2-7; D gene: NA; clone size: NA; V gene: TRBV7-8; CDR3 DNA: TGTGCCAGCAGCTTATTTGCGGGGGGACAGGGTAGGGAGCAGTACTTC; CDR3 protein: CASSLFAGGQGREQYF
J gene: TRBJ1-3; D gene: NA; clone size: NA; V gene: TRBV19; CDR3 DNA: TGTGCCACTAGGGACCGCGGCTCTGGAAACACCATATATTTT; CDR3 protein: CATRDRGSGNTIYF
J gene: TRBJ1-4; D gene: NA; clone size: once; V gene: TRBV19; CDR3 DNA: TGTGCCAGTAGTAGGGGCGACAGTAATGAAAAACTGTTTTTT; CDR3 protein: CASSRGDSNEKLFF
J gene: TRBJ1-6; D gene: NA; clone size: NA; V gene: TRBV6-5; CDR3 DNA: TGTGCCAGCAGCCTAGAGGCAGGGTCCTTTTCACCCCTCCACTTT; CDR3 protein: CASSLEAGSFSPLHF
J gene: TRBJ2-5; D gene: TRBD2; clone size: once; V gene: TRBV29-1; CDR3 DNA: TGCAGCGTTGAGCGGACTAGCGGGAGAGAGACCCAGTACTTC; CDR3 protein: CSVERTSGRETQYF
J gene: TRBJ2-3; D gene: TRBD2; clone size: NA; V gene: TRBV28; CDR3 DNA: TGTGCCAACTCGATCAAGGCAGCGGGAGTTAGATCAGATACGCAGTATTTT; CDR3 protein: CANSIKAAGVRSDTQYF
J gene: TRBJ1-6; D gene: NA; clone size: NA; V gene: TRBV11-2; CDR3 DNA: TGTGCCAGCAGCTTTTGGGGGGGAGGTTCACCCCTCCACTTT; CDR3 protein: CASSFWGGGSPLHF
J gene: TRBJ2-5; D gene: TRBD2; clone size: NA; V gene: TRBV28; CDR3 DNA: TGTGCCAGCAGTTTAGCGGGGGAACCCCAAGAGACCCAGTACTTC; CDR3 protein: CASSLAGEPQETQYF
J gene: TRBJ2-3; D gene: TRBD1; clone size: NA; V gene: TRBV5-1; CDR3 DNA: TGCGCCAGCAGCTCGGGGACAGGGAGGGGAACTAGCACAGATACGCAGTATTTT; CDR3 protein: CASSSGTGRGTSTDTQYF
J gene: TRBJ1-3; D gene: TRBD1; clone size: NA; V gene: TRBV5-6; CDR3 DNA: TGTGCCAGCAGCTTGGACTCAGGGGGACACACCATATATTTT; CDR3 protein: CASSLDSGGHTIYF
J gene: TRBJ1-4; D gene: NA; clone size: NA; V gene: TRBV28; CDR3 DNA: TGTGCCAGCTCTGAGGGGAATGAAAAACTGTTTTTT; CDR3 protein: CASSEGNEKLFF
J gene: TRBJ2-4; D gene: NA; clone size: NA; V gene: TRBV7-9; CDR3 DNA: TGTGCCAGCAGCTTACTATCGCCAGAGAAAGCCAAAAACATTCAGTACTTC; CDR3 protein: CASSLLSPEKAKNIQYF
J gene: TRBJ2-3; D gene: TRBD2; clone size: NA; V gene: TRBV19; CDR3 DNA: TGTGCCAGTAGTATAGGACTAGCGGGAGGGTCAGATACGCAGTATTTT; CDR3 protein: CASSIGLAGGSDTQYF
J gene: TRBJ1-2; D gene: NA; clone size: NA; V gene: TRBV28; CDR3 DNA: TGTGCCAGCAGTCCCGACTATGGCTACACCTTC; CDR3 protein: CASSPDYGYTF
J gene: TRBJ1-1; D gene: NA; clone size: NA; V gene: TRBV9; CDR3 DNA: TGTGCCAGCAGTACATCTATCTTAGGCACTGAAGCTTTCTTT; CDR3 protein: CASSTSILGTEAFF
J gene: TRBJ1-5; D gene: NA; clone size: NA; V gene: TRBV28; CDR3 DNA: TGCGCCGGGGCACCCGCTGGGTATAGCAATCAGCCCCAGCATTTT; CDR3 protein: CAGAPAGYSNQPQHF
J gene: TRBJ2-7; D gene: NA; clone size: NA; V gene: TRBV7-3; CDR3 DNA: TGTGCCAGCAGCAGCGACAGGGAGGACGAGCAGTACTTC; CDR3 protein: CASSSDREDEQYF
J gene: TRBJ1-2; D gene: NA; clone size: NA; V gene: TRBV6-5; CDR3 DNA: TGTGCCAGCAGTTACGACAGGAACTATGGCTACACCTTC; CDR3 protein: CASSYDRNYGYTF
J gene: TRBJ2-7; D gene: NA; clone size: NA; V gene: TRBV5-1; CDR3 DNA: TGCGCCAGCAGCTTGGCGACTCATTACGAGCAGTACTTC; CDR3 protein: CASSLATHYEQYF
J gene: TRBJ2-7; D gene: TRBD1; clone size: NA; V gene: TRBV9; CDR3 DNA: TGTGCCAGCAGCGTAGAGACAGGGGCTACCTACGAGCAGTACTTC; CDR3 protein: CASSVETGATYEQYF
J gene: TRBJ2-7; D gene: NA; clone size: NA; V gene: TRBV7-2; CDR3 DNA: TGTGCCAGCAGCTTCGGGACGAGCTCCTACGAGCAGTACTTC; CDR3 protein: CASSFGTSSYEQYF
J gene: TRBJ2-5; D gene: NA; clone size: NA; V gene: TRBV7-9; CDR3 DNA: TGTGCCAGCAGCTTATGGGAGACCCAGTACTTC; CDR3 protein: CASSLWETQYF
J gene: TRBJ2-7; D gene: NA; clone size: NA; V gene: TRBV6-5; CDR3 DNA: TGTGCCAGCAGTCACTCCGGGACTCGATCCTACGAGCAGTACTTC; CDR3 protein: CASSHSGTRSYEQYF